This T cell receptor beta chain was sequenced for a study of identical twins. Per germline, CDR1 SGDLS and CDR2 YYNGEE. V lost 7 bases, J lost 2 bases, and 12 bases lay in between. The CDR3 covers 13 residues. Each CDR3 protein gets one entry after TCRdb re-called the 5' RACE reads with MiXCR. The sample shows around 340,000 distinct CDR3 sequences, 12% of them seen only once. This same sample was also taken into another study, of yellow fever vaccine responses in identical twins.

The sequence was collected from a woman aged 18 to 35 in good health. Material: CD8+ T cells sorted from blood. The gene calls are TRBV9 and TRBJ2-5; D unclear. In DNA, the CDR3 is TGTGCCAGCGGTGGAGCATTTCAAGAGACCCAGTACTTC. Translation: CASGGAFQETQYF.